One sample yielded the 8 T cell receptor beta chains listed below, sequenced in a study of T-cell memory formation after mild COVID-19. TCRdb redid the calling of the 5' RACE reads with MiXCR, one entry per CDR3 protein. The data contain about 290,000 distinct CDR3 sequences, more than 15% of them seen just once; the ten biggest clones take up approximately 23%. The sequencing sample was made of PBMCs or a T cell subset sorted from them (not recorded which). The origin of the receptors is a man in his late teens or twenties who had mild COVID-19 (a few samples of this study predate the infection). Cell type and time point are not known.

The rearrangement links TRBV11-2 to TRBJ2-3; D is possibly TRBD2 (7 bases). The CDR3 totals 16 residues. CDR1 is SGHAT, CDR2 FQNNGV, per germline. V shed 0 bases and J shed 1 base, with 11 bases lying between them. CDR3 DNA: TGTGCCAGCAGCTTAGATAGGCGGGGGCGCACAGATACGCAGTATTTT. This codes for CASSLDRRGRTDTQYF.

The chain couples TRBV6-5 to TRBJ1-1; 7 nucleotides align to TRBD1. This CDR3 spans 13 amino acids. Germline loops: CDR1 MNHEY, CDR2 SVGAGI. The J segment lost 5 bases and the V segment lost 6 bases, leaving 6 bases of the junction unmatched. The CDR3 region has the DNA TGTGCCAGCAGCGACAGGGCGGGGACTGAAGCTTTCTTT. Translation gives CASSDRAGTEAFF.

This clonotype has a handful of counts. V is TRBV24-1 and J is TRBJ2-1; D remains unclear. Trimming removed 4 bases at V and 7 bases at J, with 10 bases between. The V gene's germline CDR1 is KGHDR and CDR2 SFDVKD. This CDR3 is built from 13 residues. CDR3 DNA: TGTGCCACCAGTGACGAAAAGAGAAATGAGCAGTTCTTC. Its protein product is CATSDEKRNEQFF.

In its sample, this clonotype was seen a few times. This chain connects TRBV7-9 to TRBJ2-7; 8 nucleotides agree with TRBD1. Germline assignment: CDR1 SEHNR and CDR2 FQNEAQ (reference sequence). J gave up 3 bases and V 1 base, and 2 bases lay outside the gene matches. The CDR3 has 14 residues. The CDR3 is CASSLGTGLYEQYF. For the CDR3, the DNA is TGTGCCAGCAGCTTAGGGACAGGGCTCTACGAGCAGTACTTC.

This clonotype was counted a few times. The CDR3 DNA is TGTGCCATCGGACTATTGGGCGAGCAGTACTTC. It encodes CAIGLLGEQYF. The chain combines TRBV10-3 with TRBJ2-7, with D perhaps TRBD2 (6 bases). This CDR3 region has 11 residues. V was clipped by 8 bases and J by 6 bases, with 11 bases between them. Germline V gene lookup returns CDR1 ENHRY and CDR2 SYGVKD.

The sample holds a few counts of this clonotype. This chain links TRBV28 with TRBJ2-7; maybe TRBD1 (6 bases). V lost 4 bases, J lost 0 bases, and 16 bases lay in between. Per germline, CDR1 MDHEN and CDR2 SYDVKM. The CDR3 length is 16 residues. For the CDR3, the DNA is TGTGCCAGCAGTTCCAACCACCCGGACAGCTCCTACGAGCAGTACGTC. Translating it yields CASSSNHPDSSYEQYV.

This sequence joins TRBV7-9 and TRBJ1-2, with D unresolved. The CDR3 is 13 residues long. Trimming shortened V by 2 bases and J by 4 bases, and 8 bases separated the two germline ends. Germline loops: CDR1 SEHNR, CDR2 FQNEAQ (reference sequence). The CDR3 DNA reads TGTGCCAGCAGCTTACACGGGATCTATGGCTACACCTTC. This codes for CASSLHGIYGYTF.

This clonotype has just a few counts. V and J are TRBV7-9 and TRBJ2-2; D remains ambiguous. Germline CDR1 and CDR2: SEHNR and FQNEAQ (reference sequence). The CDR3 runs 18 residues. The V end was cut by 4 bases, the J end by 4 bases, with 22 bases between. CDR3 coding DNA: TGTGCCAGCAGCTCCCGACCGATGCCAGGTTCCGCCACCGGGGAGCTGTTTTTT. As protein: CASSSRPMPGSATGELFF.